The rows below give T cell receptor beta chains drawn from one sample of a study of T-cell reconstitution after alpha-beta-depleted transplantation in children. TCRdb analysed the PCR reads with MiXCR anew, one entry per CDR3 protein. The sample comprises about 600,000 distinct CDR3 sequences, approximately 13% of which are singletons, and about 2.2% rests with the top ten. This specimen was PBMCs, mostly from graft donor cells, taken 360 days after TCRalphabeta/CD19-depleted stem cell transplant. These receptors were collected from a male patient younger than 18 who had a stem cell transplant for acute myeloid leukemia, so the T cells may come from the graft donor. Each CDR3 is given with its conserved first and last residue.

j_call: TRBJ2-7
v_call: TRBV20-1
cdr3_aa: CSGGRDRVNEQYF

j_call: TRBJ1-1
v_call: TRBV7-9
cdr3_aa: CASSSITVGTEAFF

j_call: TRBJ2-5
v_call: TRBV24-1
cdr3_aa: CATASAVQETQYF

j_call: TRBJ2-1
v_call: TRBV11-2
cdr3_aa: CASSALAGGGYNEQFF

j_call: TRBJ2-1
v_call: TRBV11-2
cdr3_aa: CASSRLAGSYNEQFF

j_call: TRBJ2-2
v_call: TRBV12-3/TRBV12-4
cdr3_aa: CASSLTSGRATGELFF

j_call: TRBJ2-1
v_call: TRBV30
cdr3_aa: CAWSGLTILEQFF

j_call: TRBJ1-1
v_call: TRBV20-1
cdr3_aa: CSAPLPGQRLNTEAFF

j_call: TRBJ2-7
v_call: TRBV5-1
cdr3_aa: CASSEAAWAYEQYF

j_call: TRBJ2-5
v_call: TRBV29-1
cdr3_aa: CSVDGGRLQETQYF

j_call: TRBJ2-3
v_call: TRBV20-1
cdr3_aa: CSVPAQLAGVGDTQYF

j_call: TRBJ2-3
v_call: TRBV29-1
cdr3_aa: CSVETGTPTDTQYF

j_call: TRBJ2-6
v_call: TRBV11-2
cdr3_aa: CASSLEVQRGFPGGANVLTF

j_call: TRBJ2-3
v_call: TRBV7-2
cdr3_aa: CASRSAGADTQYF

j_call: TRBJ2-7
v_call: TRBV25-1
cdr3_aa: CASSPQGLDHSF

j_call: TRBJ2-3
v_call: TRBV29-1
cdr3_aa: CSVVPTTDRQYF

j_call: TRBJ2-1
v_call: TRBV5-1
cdr3_aa: CASSSSGTSVNNEQFF

j_call: TRBJ2-7
v_call: TRBV12-3/TRBV12-4
cdr3_aa: CASGTGGRAFLHEQYF

j_call: TRBJ2-3
v_call: TRBV20-1
cdr3_aa: CSASPSGVSWSDTQYF

j_call: TRBJ2-2
v_call: TRBV7-8
cdr3_aa: CASSLDLQVLNTGELFF

j_call: TRBJ1-1
v_call: TRBV12-3/TRBV12-4
cdr3_aa: CASSFGVTMNTEAFF

j_call: TRBJ2-5
v_call: TRBV28
cdr3_aa: CASSRVRLAGGNWETQYF

j_call: TRBJ2-7
v_call: TRBV7-3
cdr3_aa: CASSLNGAGGLLRYEQYF

j_call: TRBJ2-7
v_call: TRBV13
cdr3_aa: CASSLSEREHYEQYF

j_call: TRBJ2-5
v_call: TRBV7-3
cdr3_aa: CASSTRGQGTGETQYF

j_call: TRBJ2-5
v_call: TRBV7-9
cdr3_aa: CASSWGKAGEGETQYF

j_call: TRBJ1-4
v_call: TRBV2
cdr3_aa: CASSLEGLTNEKLFF

j_call: TRBJ2-3
v_call: TRBV20-1
cdr3_aa: CSANLLDTQYF

j_call: TRBJ2-7
v_call: TRBV11-2
cdr3_aa: CASSSADYEQYF

j_call: TRBJ2-7
v_call: TRBV29-1
cdr3_aa: CSVVGLAESSYEQYF

j_call: TRBJ2-3
v_call: TRBV24-1
cdr3_aa: CATVDTSTDTQYF

j_call: TRBJ1-5
v_call: TRBV29-1
cdr3_aa: CSVQGTNQPQHF

j_call: TRBJ2-3
v_call: TRBV20-1
cdr3_aa: CSAGTSTDTQYF